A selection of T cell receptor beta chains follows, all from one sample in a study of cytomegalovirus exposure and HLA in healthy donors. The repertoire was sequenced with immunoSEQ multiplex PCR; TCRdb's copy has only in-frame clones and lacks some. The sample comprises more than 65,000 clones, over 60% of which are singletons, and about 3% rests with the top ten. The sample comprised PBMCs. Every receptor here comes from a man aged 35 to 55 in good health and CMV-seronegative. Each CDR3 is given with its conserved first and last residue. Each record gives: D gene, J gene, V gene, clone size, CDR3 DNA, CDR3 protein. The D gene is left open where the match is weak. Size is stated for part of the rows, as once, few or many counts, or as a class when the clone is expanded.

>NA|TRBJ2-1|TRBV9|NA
TGTGCCAGCAGCGTAGGCGCCCAGGGGCGAAGTGAGCAGTTCTTC
CASSVGAQGRSEQFF
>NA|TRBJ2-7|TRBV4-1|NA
TGCGCCAGCAGCCAAGTGTGGCGGGACAGCAGCTGCGAGCAGTACTTC
CASSQVWRDSSCEQYF
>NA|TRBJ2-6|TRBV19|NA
TGTGCCAGTAGTCCGATTCAGCAGGCCCTCTCTGGGGCCAACGTCCTGACTTTC
CASSPIQQALSGANVLTF
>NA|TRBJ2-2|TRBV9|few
TGTGCCAGCAGCGAGGACAGTCTGAACACCGGGGAGCTGTTTTTT
CASSEDSLNTGELFF
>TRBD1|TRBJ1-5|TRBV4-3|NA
TGCGCCAGCAGCCAAGATCATCCGACAGGGGATCAGCCCCAGCATTTT
CASSQDHPTGDQPQHF
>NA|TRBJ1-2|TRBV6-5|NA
TGTGCCAGCAGTTACGGGGGGAACTATGGCTACACCTTC
CASSYGGNYGYTF
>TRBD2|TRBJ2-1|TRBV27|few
TGTGCCAGCAGTAAACTAGCGGGGGGGACGAATGAGCAGTTCTTC
CASSKLAGGTNEQFF
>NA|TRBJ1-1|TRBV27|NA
TGTGCCAGCAGTACCAGACCCTTCAGCAGTTTGGTCGGGGTTGGGACTGAAGCTTTCTTT
CASSTRPFSSLVGVGTEAFF
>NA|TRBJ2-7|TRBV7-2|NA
TGTGCCAGCAGCTTACGGGGGACAGACGAGCAGTACTTC
CASSLRGTDEQYF
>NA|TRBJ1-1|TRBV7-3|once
TGTGCCAGCAGTCTACAGGAGAACACTGAAGCTTTCTTT
CASSLQENTEAFF
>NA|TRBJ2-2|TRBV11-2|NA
TGTGCCACTGGTCTCCCCCCGGGGGGCCCAAACACCGGGGAGCTGTTTTTT
CATGLPPGGPNTGELFF
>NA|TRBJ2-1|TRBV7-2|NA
TGTGCCAGCAGCGACCGGGACAACTCCTACAATGAGCAGTTCTTC
CASSDRDNSYNEQFF
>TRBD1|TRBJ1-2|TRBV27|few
TGTGCCACCGTAGCCCCTACAGGGGGCCTCTACTATGGCTACACCTTC
CATVAPTGGLYYGYTF
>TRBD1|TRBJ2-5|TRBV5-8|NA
TGTGCCAGCAGCTACTACTCAGGGGGCGGCGAGACCCAGTACTTC
CASSYYSGGGETQYF
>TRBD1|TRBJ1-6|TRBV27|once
TGTGCCAGCAGTCCCACCAGGGGGATCAATTCACCCCTCCACTTC
CASSPTRGINSPLHF
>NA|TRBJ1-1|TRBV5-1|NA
TGCGCCAGCAGCTCCAGAAACTACATGAACACTGAAGCTTTCTTT
CASSSRNYMNTEAFF
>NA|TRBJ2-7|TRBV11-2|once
TGTGCCAGCAGCTACCAAGGACAGCGCCGAGGCGACGAGCAGTACTTC
CASSYQGQRRGDEQYF
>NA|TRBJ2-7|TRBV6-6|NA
TGTGCCAGCAGTAACCGGGACTACGAGCAGTACTTC
CASSNRDYEQYF
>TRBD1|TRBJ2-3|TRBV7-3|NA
TGTGCCAGCAGCCCAGGACAGGGGCGCACAGATACGCAGTATTTT
CASSPGQGRTDTQYF
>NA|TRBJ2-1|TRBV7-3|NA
TGTGCCAGCAGCCCCCAAGTAGGGGGGGGCTACAATGAGCAGTTCTTC
CASSPQVGGGYNEQFF
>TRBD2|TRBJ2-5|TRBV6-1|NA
TGTGCCAGCAGCCCGGGGGGGGGAAAGACCCAGTACTTC
CASSPGGGKTQYF
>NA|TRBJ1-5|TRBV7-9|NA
TGTGCCAGCAGCTTTGCGGGGAATGGGCAGCCCCAGCATTTT
CASSFAGNGQPQHF
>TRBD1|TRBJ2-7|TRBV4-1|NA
TGCGCCAGCAGCCCAACGCCCGGGACAGGGGGGTACGAGCAGTACTTC
CASSPTPGTGGYEQYF